A single T cell receptor (beta chain) is shown here with its context. The authors' processing: Nucleated cell number was recorded as an estimate derived from reference gene primer amplification. Libraries were prepared by immunoSEQ multiplex PCR; TCRdb keeps only in-frame clonotypes and omits some of them. V, J and clone size were drawn from that table, and D and trimming were deduced from the DNA. The repertoire includes approximately 200,000 clones, roughly nine tenths of them detected once, and about 1.9% sits in the top ten. These data belong to a study of blood T cell repertoires in COVID-19. At the level of the study: Samples representing acute and convalescent COVID-19 were sourced from the United States, Italy and Spain. The cDNA or gDNA used as material had been derived from T cells, B-cell-depleted T cells, or PBMCs.

Sequencing input: peripheral blood. This TCR was sampled from a man aged 40-49 years with active or convalescent COVID-19.

The CDR3 DNA sequence: TGTGCCAGCAGCTTGAAAGTCTACAGCACAGATACGCAGTATTTT. Protein: CASSLKVYSTDTQYF. The chain links TRBV5-4 to TRBJ2-3, with D uncertain. Trimming pared 1 base from V and 0 bases from J, leaving 9 bases between. The CDR3 length is 15 residues. CDR1 is SGHNT, CDR2 YYREEE, per germline (reference sequence).